This TCR beta chain was sequenced for a study of identical twins (dated by TCRdb to the mid-2010s). For the study in its entirety: To test whether fetal clonotypes persist, this study deep-sequenced TCR alpha and beta repertoires from monozygotic twins, from unrelated adults of various ages, and from cord blood. To rule out contamination, replicate twin experiments were performed at different times with different library preparation protocols. The paper's findings and limits, for the study overall: The excess sharing between twins in beta out-of-frame sequences was weaker because fewer shared sequences reduced the signal-to-noise ratio. Fewer insertions were carried by abundant cord blood beta clonotypes; a weaker similar trend was observed in young adult naive repertoires, while no such trend was observed in memory repertoires. Zero-insertion analyses could be partly confounded by invariant T cells such as MAIT and iNKT, although diverse VJ usage argued against such confounding for most clonotypes. Out-of-frame TCR alpha sequences shared between twins showed an excess of low generation-probability sequences compared with coincidental sharing between unrelated individuals. Out-of-frame TCR alpha sharing in monozygotic twins was systematically underestimated by recombination models, whereas sharing between unrelated individuals was in agreement with the recombination models. Because the same donors could not be followed over many years, conclusions were based on cross-sectional statistical analysis.

This clonotype was seen a few times. Its antigen target is currently unknown. Within one base of it there is no much larger clone, and no base qualities were kept. The library was made by 5' RACE. TCRdb lists the instrument as Illumina HiSeq 2000. A universal primer binding site was introduced by template switching, and a unique molecular identifier was present in the final cDNA, enabling accurate counting of TCR cDNA molecules. First-strand cDNA for TCR alpha and beta chains was synthesized from specific primers in the conserved constant-segment region. To control for contamination, every cDNA library was double barcoded, receiving both a SMART-Mk sample barcode and Illumina barcodes. TruSeq adapter sequences and Illumina sample barcodes were added in two successive PCR steps. The TCR alpha and beta cDNA libraries were sequenced on the Illumina HiSeq platform using custom primers. Per the authors' processing: MiGEC processed the raw reads to extract unique molecular identifiers, while MiXCR was used to determine the CDR3 positions. For each individual, recombination models were inferred using an EM algorithm with the repgenHMM and IGoR tools. The analysis of shared clonotypes was done with the tcR package in R, with sharing normalized by the product of cloneset sizes. To study raw recombination without the effects of thymic and clonal selection, out-of-frame nonproductive sequences were analyzed. TCRdb reprocessed the public reads (quality trimming at Q25 with fastp, clone calling with MiXCR) and kept in-frame beta chains. Rows matching on CDR3 protein sequence are summarized as one entry with the most common DNA and genes. The V and J calls and clone size come from TCRdb's table, not from the authors' own analysis. The sample profile shows 550,000 to 800,000 distinct CDR3 sequences; 7.1% of them were found once. Together, the top ten hold 1.5% to 2% of the sample.

Only healthy Caucasian donors were included. The twin cohort consisted of three pairs of female monozygotic twins, all aged about 18 to 30 years. RNA for TCR libraries was isolated from peripheral blood mononuclear cells. At the junction V is shortened by 5 bases and J by 5 bases; bases outside the gene matches: 4. CDR1 and CDR2 are read off the germline V gene (reference sequence) as DFQATT and SNEGSKA. From the cysteine through the phenylalanine, the CDR3 covers 13 amino acids. Only the CDR3 region is kept as DNA, spanning 39 bases read in frame from base 1. The same data also went into a second study, on yellow fever vaccine responses in identical twins. As that second study puts it: The T cell response to vaccination in identical twins was reported by the authors to appear partly convergent and partly personalized. Focusing on identical twins, the study followed the T cell clones that responded to the vaccine, and did so with precision.

The sequence was collected from a woman aged 18-29 years in good health. What was sequenced was PBMCs. The chain links TRBV20-1 with TRBJ1-4; 8 bases in the junction line up with TRBD1. The CDR3 loop reads CSASDRVNEKLFF. The DNA sequence is TGCAGTGCTTCGGACAGGGTGAATGAAAAACTGTTTTTT.